A single count supports the clone carrying this TCR beta chain. Grouping used clinical history reported by participants in a survey and questionnaire. The data stem from a study of blood T cell repertoires in COVID-19. Study-wide context: Acute and convalescent COVID-19 samples came from the United States, Italy and Spain. Sample material is recorded as cDNA or gDNA derived from T cells, B-cell-depleted T cells, or PBMCs.

V was trimmed by 2 bases and J by 9 bases, leaving 11 bases between them. The CDR3 length is 13 residues. The germline V gene has CDR1 MNHEY and CDR2 SMNVEV (reference sequence). The protocol was immunoSEQ multiplex PCR, while the TCRdb copy is restricted to in-frame clones and leaves out a portion. Among under 300,000 clones listed, 85% to 90% were seen once. The genes are TRBV27 and TRBJ1-5; D is unclear. This clonotype originated in a woman aged 55-69 years who had recovered from COVID-19. Sequenced input: PBMCs or T cells enriched from blood (not recorded which). CDR3 DNA sequence: TGTGCCAGCAGTTTAGGCGGGTCTTCGCCCCAGCATTTT. It encodes CASSLGGSSPQHF.